This record concerns one T cell receptor (beta chain) sequence. Antigen unknown. PCR involved 60 Vbeta and 13 Jbeta primers. In the authors' workflow: Counted up in a later analysis, unique TCR beta chains came to some 72 million, with roughly 11 million shared. Generated by immunoSEQ multiplex PCR, the TCRdb table keeps only in-frame clones and is missing some. The V and J calls and the clone size are those of that table, but D and trimming were determined from the DNA. The sample totals some 48,000 clones; its top ten clones hold roughly 6.1%. The data were obtained in a study of cytomegalovirus exposure and HLA in healthy donors. Notes on the study in general: According to a later analysis, donors in an Asian-associated ancestry cluster reportedly had fewer N-insertions than the roughly 640-donor mean.

Germline trimming cut 4 bases from V and 5 bases from J; bases unmatched to any gene: 10. CDR1 SGHRS and CDR2 YFSETQ come from the germline V gene. The CDR3 is 15 residues long. The chain carries TRBV5-1 and TRBJ1-1; 8 bases line up with TRBD1. Input material: PBMCs. The TCR originated in a male donor in good health and CMV-seropositive. CDR3 loop: CASSGGQGTFTEAFF. In DNA, the CDR3 is TGCGCCAGCAGCGGTGGACAGGGAACATTTACTGAAGCTTTCTTT.